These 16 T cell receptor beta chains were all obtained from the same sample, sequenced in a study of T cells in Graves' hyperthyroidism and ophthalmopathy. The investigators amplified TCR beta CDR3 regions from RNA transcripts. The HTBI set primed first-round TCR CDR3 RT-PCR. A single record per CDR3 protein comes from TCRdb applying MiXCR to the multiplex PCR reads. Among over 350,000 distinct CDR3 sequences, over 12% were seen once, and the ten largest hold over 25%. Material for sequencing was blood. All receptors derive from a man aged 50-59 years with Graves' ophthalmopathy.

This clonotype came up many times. DNA for the CDR3: TGTGCCAGCAGCTGGACAGGGTACGAAAAACTGTTTTTT. Protein product: CASSWTGYEKLFF. The chain joins TRBV6-1 to TRBJ1-4, with TRBD1 matching 8 bases. V shed 6 bases and J 8 bases; nucleotides not matched to a gene: 5. CDR3 length: 13 amino acids. Germline V gene sequence: CDR1 MNHNS, CDR2 SASEGT.

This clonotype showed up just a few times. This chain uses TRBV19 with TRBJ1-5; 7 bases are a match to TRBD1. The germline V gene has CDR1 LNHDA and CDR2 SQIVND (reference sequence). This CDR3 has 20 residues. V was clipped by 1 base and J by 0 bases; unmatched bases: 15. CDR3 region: CASSIVGGGVGRYSNQPQHF. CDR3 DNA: TGTGCCAGTAGTATAGTAGGGGGCGGCGTTGGCCGGTATAGCAATCAGCCCCAGCATTTT.

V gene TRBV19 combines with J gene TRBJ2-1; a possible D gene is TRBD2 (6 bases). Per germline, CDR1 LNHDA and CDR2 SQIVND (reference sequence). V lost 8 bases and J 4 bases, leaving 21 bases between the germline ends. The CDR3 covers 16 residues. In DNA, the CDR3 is TGTGCCAGTTATCCTGGGCAGGAGGGCCCTTACAATGAGCAGTTCTTC. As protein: CASYPGQEGPYNEQFF.

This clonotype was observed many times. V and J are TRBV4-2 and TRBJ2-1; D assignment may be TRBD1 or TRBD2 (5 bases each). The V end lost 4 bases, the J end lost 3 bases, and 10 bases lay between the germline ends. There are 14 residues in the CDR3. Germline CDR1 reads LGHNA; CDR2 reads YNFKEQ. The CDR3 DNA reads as TGTGCCAGCAGCCCCGGGGACGTCTACAATGAGCAGTTCTTC. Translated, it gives CASSPGDVYNEQFF.

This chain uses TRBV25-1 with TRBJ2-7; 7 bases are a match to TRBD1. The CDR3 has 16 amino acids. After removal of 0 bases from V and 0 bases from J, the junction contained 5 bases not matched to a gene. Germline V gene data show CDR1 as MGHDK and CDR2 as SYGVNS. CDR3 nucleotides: TGTGCCAGCAGTGAATATAGGTGGGACAGCTCCTACGAGCAGTACTTC. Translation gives CASSEYRWDSSYEQYF.

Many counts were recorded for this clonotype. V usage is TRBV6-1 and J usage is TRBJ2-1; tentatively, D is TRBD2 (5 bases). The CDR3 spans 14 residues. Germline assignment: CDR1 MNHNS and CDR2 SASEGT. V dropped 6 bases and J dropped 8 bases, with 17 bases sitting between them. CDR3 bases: TGTGCCAGCAGCTCCGGACTGGAGAGTGATGAGCAGTTCTTC. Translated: CASSSGLESDEQFF.

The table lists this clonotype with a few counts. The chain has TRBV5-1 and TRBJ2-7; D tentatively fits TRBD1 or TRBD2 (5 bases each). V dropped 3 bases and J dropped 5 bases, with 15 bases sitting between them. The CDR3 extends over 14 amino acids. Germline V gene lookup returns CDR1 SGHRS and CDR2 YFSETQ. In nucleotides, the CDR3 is TGCGCCAGCAGCTCGGGACCGGGAATAGACGAGCAGTACTTC. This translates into CASSSGPGIDEQYF.

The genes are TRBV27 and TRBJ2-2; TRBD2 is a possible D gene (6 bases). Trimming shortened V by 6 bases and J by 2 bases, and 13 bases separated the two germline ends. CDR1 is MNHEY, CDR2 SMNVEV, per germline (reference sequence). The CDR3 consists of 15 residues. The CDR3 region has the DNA TGTGCCAGCAGGGGGGGAGGTTTCAACACCGGGGAGCTGTTTTTT. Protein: CASRGGGFNTGELFF.

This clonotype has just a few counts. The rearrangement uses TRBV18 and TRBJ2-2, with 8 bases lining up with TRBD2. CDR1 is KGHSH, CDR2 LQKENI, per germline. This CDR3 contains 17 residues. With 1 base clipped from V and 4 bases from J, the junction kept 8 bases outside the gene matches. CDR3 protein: CASSPHAIAGSTGELFF. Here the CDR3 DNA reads TGTGCCAGCTCACCACATGCTATAGCGGGGAGCACCGGGGAGCTGTTTTTT.

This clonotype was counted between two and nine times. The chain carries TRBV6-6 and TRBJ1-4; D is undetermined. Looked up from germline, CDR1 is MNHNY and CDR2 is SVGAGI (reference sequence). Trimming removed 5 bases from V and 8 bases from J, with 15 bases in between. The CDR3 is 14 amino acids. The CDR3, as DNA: TGTGCCAGCAGTCCGTCCAGTTGGAACGAAAAACTGTTTTTT. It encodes CASSPSSWNEKLFF.

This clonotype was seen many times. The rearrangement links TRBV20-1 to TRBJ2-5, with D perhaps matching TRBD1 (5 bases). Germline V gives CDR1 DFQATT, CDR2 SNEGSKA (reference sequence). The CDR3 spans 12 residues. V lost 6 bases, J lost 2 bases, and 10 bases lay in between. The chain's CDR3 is CSALGRQETQYF. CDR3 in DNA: TGCAGTGCCCTGGGGCGACAAGAGACCCAGTACTTC.

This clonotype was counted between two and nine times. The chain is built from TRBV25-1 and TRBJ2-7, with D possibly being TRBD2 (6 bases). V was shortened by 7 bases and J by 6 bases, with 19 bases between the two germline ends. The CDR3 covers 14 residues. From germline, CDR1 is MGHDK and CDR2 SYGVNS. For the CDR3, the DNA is TGTGCCAGCAAGCCCGGCGTAGTGGGAGGCGAGCAGTACTTC. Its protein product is CASKPGVVGGEQYF.

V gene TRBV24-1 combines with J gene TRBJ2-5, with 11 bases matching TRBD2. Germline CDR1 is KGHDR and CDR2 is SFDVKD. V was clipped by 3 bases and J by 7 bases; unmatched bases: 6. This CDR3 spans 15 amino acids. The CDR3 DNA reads TGTGCCACCAGTGATCCGGGGACTAGCGGAGGGACCCAGTACTTC. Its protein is CATSDPGTSGGTQYF.

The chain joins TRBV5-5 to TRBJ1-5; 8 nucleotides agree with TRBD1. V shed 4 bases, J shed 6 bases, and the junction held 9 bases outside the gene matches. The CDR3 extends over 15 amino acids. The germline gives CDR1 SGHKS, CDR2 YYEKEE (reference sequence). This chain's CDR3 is CASSQRQGRGQPQHF. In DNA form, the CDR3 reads TGTGCCAGCAGCCAACGACAGGGGAGGGGTCAGCCCCAGCATTTT.

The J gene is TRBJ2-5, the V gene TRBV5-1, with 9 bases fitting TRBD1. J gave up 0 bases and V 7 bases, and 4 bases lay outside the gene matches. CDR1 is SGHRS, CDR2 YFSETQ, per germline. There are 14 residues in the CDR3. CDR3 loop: CASARDRDQETQYF. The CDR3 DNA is TGCGCCAGCGCTAGGGACAGGGACCAAGAGACCCAGTACTTC.

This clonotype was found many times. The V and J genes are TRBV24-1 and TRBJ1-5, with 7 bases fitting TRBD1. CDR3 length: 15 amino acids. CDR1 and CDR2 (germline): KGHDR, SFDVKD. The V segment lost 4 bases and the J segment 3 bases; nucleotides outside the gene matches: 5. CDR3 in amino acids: CATSDFDRDNQPQHF. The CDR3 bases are TGTGCCACCAGTGACTTCGACAGGGACAATCAGCCCCAGCATTTT.